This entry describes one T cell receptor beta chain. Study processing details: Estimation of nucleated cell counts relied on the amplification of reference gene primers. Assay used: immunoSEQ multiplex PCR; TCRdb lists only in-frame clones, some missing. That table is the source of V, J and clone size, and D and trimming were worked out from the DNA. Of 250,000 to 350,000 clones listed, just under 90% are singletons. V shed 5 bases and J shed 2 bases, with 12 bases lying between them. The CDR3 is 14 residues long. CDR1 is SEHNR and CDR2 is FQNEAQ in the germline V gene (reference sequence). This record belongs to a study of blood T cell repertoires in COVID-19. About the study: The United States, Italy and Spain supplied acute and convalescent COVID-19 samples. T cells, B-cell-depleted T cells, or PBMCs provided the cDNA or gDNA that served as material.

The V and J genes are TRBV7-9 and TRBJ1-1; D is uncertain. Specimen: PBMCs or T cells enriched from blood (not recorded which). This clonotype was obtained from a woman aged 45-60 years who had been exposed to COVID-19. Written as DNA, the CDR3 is TGTGCCAGCAGCACCGAAACTTTAAACACTGAAGCTTTCTTT. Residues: CASSTETLNTEAFF.